The source of this TCR beta chain is a study of low-dose radiotherapy and immunotherapy resistance in tumors. Turning to the study itself: Treatment of Cohort 2 consisted of 1 Gy per fraction every two weeks, amounting to 13 Gy over 26 weeks.

TRAV- and TRBV-specific primers were used for first-strand cDNA, which covered alpha and beta chains. TCR amplification used 20 to 25 PCR cycles, a constant-region primer and a V-primer adapter. mRNA that had been isolated underwent amplification through in vitro transcription. TCRdb used MiXCR to reprocess the reads, holding one entry per CDR3 protein. The table has roughly 6,300 distinct CDR3 sequences, roughly 80% seen once. It was nivolumab, ipilimumab, aspirin, low-dose cyclophosphamide and low-dose radiotherapy that donors received. This receptor was identified in a human donor with advanced metastatic prostate, ovarian, gallbladder or colorectal cancer (not recorded which). This table probably holds off-target reads from a library built for another chain.

CDR3 amino acids: CASSLGGQGAGGYTF. In DNA form, the CDR3 reads TGTGCCAGCAGTTTGGGTGGACAGGGGGCGGGTGGCTACACCTTC. This rearrangement joins TRBV28 to TRBJ1-2; TRBD1 aligns across 11 bases. The germline V gene encodes CDR1 MDHEN and CDR2 SYDVKM. Trimming took 3 bases from V and 7 from J; bases not matched to a gene: 7. The CDR3 spans 15 residues.